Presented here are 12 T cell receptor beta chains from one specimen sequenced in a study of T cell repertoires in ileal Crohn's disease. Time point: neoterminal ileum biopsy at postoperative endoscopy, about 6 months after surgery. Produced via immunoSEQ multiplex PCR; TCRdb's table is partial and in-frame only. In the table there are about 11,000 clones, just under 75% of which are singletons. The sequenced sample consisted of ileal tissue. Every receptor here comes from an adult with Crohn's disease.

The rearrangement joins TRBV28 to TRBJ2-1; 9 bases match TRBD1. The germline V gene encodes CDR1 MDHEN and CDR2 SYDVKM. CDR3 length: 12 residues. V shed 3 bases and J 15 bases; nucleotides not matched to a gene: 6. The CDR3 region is CASSFMTGGWFF. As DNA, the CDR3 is TGTGCCAGCAGTTTCATGACAGGGGGGTGGTTCTTC.

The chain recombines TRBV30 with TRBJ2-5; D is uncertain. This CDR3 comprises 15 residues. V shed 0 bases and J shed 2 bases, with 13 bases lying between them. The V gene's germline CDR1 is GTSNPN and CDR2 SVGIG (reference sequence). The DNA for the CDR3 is TGTGCCTGGAGTGTACTGGCAGGCCGTCAAGAGACCCAGTACTTC. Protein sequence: CAWSVLAGRQETQYF.

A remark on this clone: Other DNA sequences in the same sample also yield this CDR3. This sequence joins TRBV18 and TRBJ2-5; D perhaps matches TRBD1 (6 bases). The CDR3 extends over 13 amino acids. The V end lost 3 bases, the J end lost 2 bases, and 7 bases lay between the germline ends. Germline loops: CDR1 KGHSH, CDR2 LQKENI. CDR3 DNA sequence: TGTGCCAGCTCACCTCAGGGGCAAGAGACCCAGTACTTC. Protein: CASSPQGQETQYF.

This CDR3 is CASSSPQNEKLFF. In nucleotides, the CDR3 is TGTGCCAGCAGTTCCCCACAAAATGAAAAACTGTTTTTT. This chain connects TRBV6-6 to TRBJ1-4; D is ambiguous. The CDR3 length is 13 residues. Germline CDR1 and CDR2: MNHNY and SVGAGI (reference sequence). V dropped 4 bases and J dropped 5 bases, with 8 bases sitting between them.

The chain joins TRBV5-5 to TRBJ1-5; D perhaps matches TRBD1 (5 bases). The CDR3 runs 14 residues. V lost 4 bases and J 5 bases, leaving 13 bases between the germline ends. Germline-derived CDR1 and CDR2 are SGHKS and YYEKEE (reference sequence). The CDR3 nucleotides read TGTGCCAGCAGCCGGACAAGGGAAGATCAGCCCCAGCATTTT. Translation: CASSRTREDQPQHF.

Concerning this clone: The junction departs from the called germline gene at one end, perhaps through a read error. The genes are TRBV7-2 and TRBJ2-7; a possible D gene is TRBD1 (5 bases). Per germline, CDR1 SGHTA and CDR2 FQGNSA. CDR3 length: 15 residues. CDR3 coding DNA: TGTGCCAGCAGCTACACTTATGACAGCTCCTACGTGCAGTACTTC. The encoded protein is CASSYTYDSSYVQYF.

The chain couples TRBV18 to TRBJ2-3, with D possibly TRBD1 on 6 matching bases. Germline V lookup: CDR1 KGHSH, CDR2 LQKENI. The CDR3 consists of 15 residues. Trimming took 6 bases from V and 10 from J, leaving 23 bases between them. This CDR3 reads CASSPGHRLQKAQYF. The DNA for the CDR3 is TGTGCCAGCTCCCCGGGACATCGCCTTCAGAAGGCGCAGTATTTT.

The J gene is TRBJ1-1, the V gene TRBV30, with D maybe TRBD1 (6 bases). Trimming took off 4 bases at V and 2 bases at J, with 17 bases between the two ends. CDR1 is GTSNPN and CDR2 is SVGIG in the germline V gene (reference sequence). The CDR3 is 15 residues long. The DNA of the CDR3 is TGTGCCTGGATTGGTCGGGGGGCGCGTAACACTGAAGCTTTCTTT. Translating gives CAWIGRGARNTEAFF.

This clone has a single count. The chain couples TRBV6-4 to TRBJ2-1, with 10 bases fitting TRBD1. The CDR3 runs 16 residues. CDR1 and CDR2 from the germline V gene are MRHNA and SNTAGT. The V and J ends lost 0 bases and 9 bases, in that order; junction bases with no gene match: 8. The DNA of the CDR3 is TGTGCCAGCAGTGACTCGATCGGGACAGGGGCGGCTGAGCAGTTCTTC. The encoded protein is CASSDSIGTGAAEQFF.

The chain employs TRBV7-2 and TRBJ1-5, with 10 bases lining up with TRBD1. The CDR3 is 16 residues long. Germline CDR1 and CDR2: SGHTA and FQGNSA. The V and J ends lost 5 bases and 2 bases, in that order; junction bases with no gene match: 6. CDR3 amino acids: CASSPRDRGGNQPQHF. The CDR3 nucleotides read TGTGCCAGCAGCCCGAGGGACAGGGGCGGCAATCAGCCCCAGCATTTT.

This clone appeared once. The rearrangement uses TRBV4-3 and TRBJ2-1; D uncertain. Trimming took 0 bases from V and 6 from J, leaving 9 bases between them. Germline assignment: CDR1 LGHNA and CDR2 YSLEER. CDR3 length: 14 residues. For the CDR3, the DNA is TGCGCCAGCAGCCAAGATATAGCCCTCAATGAGCAGTTCTTC. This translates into CASSQDIALNEQFF.

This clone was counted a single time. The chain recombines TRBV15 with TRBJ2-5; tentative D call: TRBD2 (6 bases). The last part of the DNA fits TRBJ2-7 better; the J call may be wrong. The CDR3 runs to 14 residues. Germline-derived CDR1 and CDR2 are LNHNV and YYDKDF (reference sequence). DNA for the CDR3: TGTGCCACCAGCAGATCCGGGACTGGCTACGAGCAGTACTTC. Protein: CATSRSGTGYEQYF.